This T cell receptor (beta chain) originates from a study of CD8+CD57+ T cells in acquired aplastic anemia (dated 2018 in TCRdb). Regarding the study in general: Extracted DNA from sorted CD4+ and CD8+ cells averaged around 3.3 ug, ranging from roughly 0.19 to 27.4 ug. A CD8+CD57+ expansion meant a frequency higher than the mean frequency seen in healthy subjects.

Genomic DNA was used as template for profiling of TCR beta VDJ combinations and CDR3 sequences. An Illumina HiSeq 2000 was used for TCR repertoire sequencing. The published analysis was carried out like this. TRBV/TRBJ rearrangement plots, CDR3 size and DJ length profiles, and Simpson's diversity index were used to evaluate the repertoires. The most abundant DNA sequence in the deep sequencing data was taken as the immunodominant clone. CDR3 amino acid sequences were screened for sharing across subjects and were compared with published repertoires and the VDJdb database. TCRdb took the public reads, trimmed them with fastp at Q25, ran MiXCR for clone calling and kept in-frame beta chains. For every CDR3 protein sequence, its rows merge into one entry that carries the most common genes and DNA. TCRdb assigned the V and J calls; the authors' analysis was not used. This sample lists about 160,000 distinct CDR3 sequences; 71% were detected once. 40% to 55% of the sample lies in the top ten.

Expansion of CD8+CD57+ cells had been shown by flow cytometry in the patients chosen for sequencing. Every patient had a diagnosis of severe acquired aplastic anemia based on International Study of Aplastic Anemia and Agranulocytosis and Camitta criteria. At the time blood was sampled, none of the patients had received any therapy. In this study, sorted CD4+ and CD8+ T cells from the blood of healthy subjects and of severe aplastic anemia patients had their TCR repertoires deep-sequenced. Patients were enrolled in the USA under clinicaltrials.gov protocols 00001620, 01623167, 00001397, 00071045, 00081523 and 00961064. Ficoll-Paque density gradient centrifugation was used to isolate peripheral blood mononuclear cells. Before DNA extraction, CD4+ and CD8+ T cells were sorted by FACS or by magnetic beads. A note on this clonotype: No antigen is known for it. No base quality values were provided; no much bigger clone lies one nucleotide off.

The full study reports these points: Around 28 CD8+ CDR3 sequences were found to be shared between patients and controls, but these sequences appeared to be highly expressed in patients and within the immunodominant clones of the patients. CD8+ Simpson's diversity did not differ significantly between patients and healthy controls (P=0.060).

The sample was sorted CD4+, CD8+, or CD8+CD57+ T cells (not recorded which) from PBMCs. The source of this sequence is a human donor with aplastic anemia.

CDR3 region: CSASTAQETQYF. The DNA is as follows: TGCAGTGCCTCGACAGCTCAAGAGACCCAGTACTTC. The chain couples TRBV20-1 to TRBJ2-5, with a tentative D gene TRBD1 over 5 matching bases. The V and J ends are trimmed by 6 bases and 2 bases, leaving 10 bases between them. CDR3 length: 12 amino acids, cysteine to phenylalanine. Only CDR3 DNA remains: 36 bases, in frame from the first base. The germline V gene (reference sequence) supplies CDR1 DFQATT and CDR2 SNEGSKA.